This entry features one T cell receptor (beta chain) sequence. The data are from a study of blood T cell repertoires in COVID-19. Study at large: Donors in the United States, Italy and Spain gave samples during acute or convalescent COVID-19. From T cells, B-cell-depleted T cells, or PBMCs came the material, which was cDNA or gDNA.

Original methodology: For nucleated cells, counts were estimated from reference gene primer amplification. The assay was immunoSEQ multiplex PCR, and TCRdb's table has in-frame clones only and misses some. V and J calls and clone size come straight from that table; D and trimming were deduced from the DNA. The sample includes 97,000 or so clones, around 82% of them seen just once. The germline gives CDR1 KGHSH, CDR2 LQKENI. The CDR3 contains 12 residues. Trimming left V 6 bases short and J 8 bases short, with 10 bases between. The specimen sequenced was peripheral blood. The chain couples TRBV18 to TRBJ2-2, with D tentatively TRBD2 (6 bases). This receptor was taken from a man aged 65-85 years with active or convalescent COVID-19. CDR3 amino acids: CASSPRGGELFF. The CDR3 bases are TGTGCCAGCTCCCCGCGGGGAGGGGAGCTGTTTTTT. The variable domain in full, completed from reference TRBV18 and TRBJ2-2, reads NAGVMQNPRHLVRRRGQEARLRCSPMKGHSHVYWYRQLPEEGLKFMVYLQKENIIDESGMPKERFSAEFPKEGPSILRIQQVVRGDSAAYFCASSPRGGELFFGEGSRLTVL.